Presented here are 18 T cell receptor beta chains from one specimen sequenced in a study of blood T cell repertoires in COVID-19. The assay was immunoSEQ multiplex PCR, and TCRdb's table has in-frame clones only and misses some. The table includes under 300,000 clones, roughly 80% detected once. Sequenced input: peripheral blood. The source of these receptors is a human donor with COVID-19, enrolled during active disease. The donor label of this sample is uncertain.

This clone was seen only once. The chain joins TRBV19 to TRBJ2-1; TRBD2 aligns across 11 bases. There are 17 residues in the CDR3. V lost 0 bases and J lost 8; bases outside the gene matches: 9. Germline V lookup: CDR1 LNHDA, CDR2 SQIVND (reference sequence). The CDR3 nucleotides are TGTGCCAGTAGTATAGACCTGACTAGCGGGGCCTCGGATGAGCAGTTCTTC. The encoded protein is CASSIDLTSGASDEQFF. Looking up the rest from reference TRBV19 and TRBJ2-1 gives the full variable domain: DGGITQSPKYLFRKEGQNVTLSCEQNLNHDAMYWYRQDPGQGLRLIYYSQIVNDFQKGDIAEGYSVSREKKESFPLTVTSAQKNPTAFYLCASSIDLTSGASDEQFFGPGTRLTVL.

The V and J genes are TRBV5-5 and TRBJ1-5; D call uncertain. Trimming stripped 0 bases from V and 1 base from J, with 11 bases between. Germline V CDR1 and CDR2: SGHKS, YYEKEE (reference sequence). CDR3 size: 16 residues. The CDR3 protein is CASSLGAVLSNQPQHF. Written as DNA, the CDR3 is TGTGCCAGCAGCTTGGGAGCGGTTCTAAGCAATCAGCCCCAGCATTTT.

V gene TRBV7-3 combines with J gene TRBJ2-1, with 12 bases fitting TRBD2. Per the germline V gene, CDR1 is SGHTA and CDR2 is FQGTGA. The junction had 9 bases not matched to a gene; V was cut back by 2 bases and J by 4 bases. The CDR3 length is 18 residues. CDR3: CASSLQSLTSGSYNEQFF. The CDR3 DNA reads TGTGCCAGCAGCTTACAAAGTTTGACTAGCGGGAGTTACAATGAGCAGTTCTTC.

There are a few counts of this clone. This chain joins TRBV7-9 and TRBJ2-1; 11 bases are shared with TRBD2. Germline V gene data show CDR1 as SEHNR and CDR2 as FQNEAQ (reference sequence). The junction had 4 bases not matched to a gene; V was cut back by 5 bases and J by 4 bases. This CDR3 has 15 residues. The CDR3 DNA is TGTGCCAGCAGCCAGGGACTAGCGGCTTACAATGAGCAGTTCTTC. As protein: CASSQGLAAYNEQFF.

The rearrangement joins TRBV5-1 to TRBJ2-1, with D tentatively TRBD2 (5 bases). V lost 0 bases to trimming and J lost 0 bases, with 10 bases between them. Germline-derived CDR1 and CDR2 are SGHRS and YFSETQ. The CDR3 contains 16 residues. The CDR3 sequence: CASSLAPGSSYNEQFF. For the CDR3, the DNA is TGCGCCAGCAGCTTGGCCCCGGGGAGCTCCTACAATGAGCAGTTCTTC. Full variable domain (remainder filled in from reference TRBV5-1 and TRBJ2-1): KAGVTQTPRYLIKTRGQQVTLSCSPISGHRSVSWYQQTPGQGLQFLFEYFSETQRNKGNFPGRFSGRQFSNSRSEMNVSTLELGDSALYLCASSLAPGSSYNEQFFGPGTRLTVL.

The chain is built from TRBV28 and TRBJ2-1; 7 nucleotides agree with TRBD1. The CDR3 spans 13 residues. CDR1 MDHEN and CDR2 SYDVKM come from the germline V gene. The junction had 7 bases not matched to a gene; V was cut back by 6 bases and J by 8 bases. Written as DNA, the CDR3 is TGTGCCAGCAGCTCCCCCGACAGGGATGAGCAGTTCTTC. Translated, it gives CASSSPDRDEQFF.

The rearrangement joins TRBV7-2 to TRBJ2-5; D remains unclear. The CDR3 runs 15 residues. The germline V gene has CDR1 SGHTA and CDR2 FQGNSA. Trimming removed 5 bases from V and 0 bases from J, with 13 bases in between. CDR3 nucleotides: TGTGCCAGCAGCCATCGGGTCGGTGACCAAGAGACCCAGTACTTC. Translating it yields CASSHRVGDQETQYF.

This chain connects TRBV6-6 to TRBJ1-1; D is unclear. Trimming pared 0 bases from V and 0 bases from J, leaving 11 bases between. CDR3 length: 16 amino acids. Germline CDR1 reads MNHNY; CDR2 reads SVGAGI (reference sequence). The CDR3 coding sequence is TGTGCCAGCAGTTACTCGCCCCACCGGGTGAACACTGAAGCTTTCTTT. Translated: CASSYSPHRVNTEAFF.

The chain carries TRBV29-1 and TRBJ2-5; possibly TRBD2 for D (6 bases). Per the germline V gene, CDR1 is SQVTM and CDR2 is ANQGSEA. Trimming shortened V by 5 bases and J by 7 bases, and 14 bases separated the two germline ends. CDR3 length: 12 residues. In DNA, the CDR3 is TGCAGCGTTAGTTCGGGGGTGGGGACCCAGTACTTC. Translation gives CSVSSGVGTQYF.

V and J are TRBV18 and TRBJ2-7; 10 bases are a match to TRBD1. Germline lookup yields CDR1 KGHSH and CDR2 LQKENI. Unmatched junction bases numbered 7, after V lost 3 bases and J lost 5 bases. This CDR3 has 15 residues. DNA of the CDR3: TGTGCCAGCTCACCCGGGACAGGGGTTAACCACGAGCAGTACTTC. This codes for CASSPGTGVNHEQYF.

The rearrangement links TRBV19 to TRBJ1-4, with 8 bases identical to TRBD1. After removal of 3 bases from V and 0 bases from J, the junction contained 6 bases not matched to a gene. The germline gives CDR1 LNHDA, CDR2 SQIVND (reference sequence). There are 17 residues in the CDR3. CDR3: CASSIGTGDATNEKLFF. The CDR3 DNA reads as TGTGCCAGTAGTATCGGGACAGGAGATGCAACTAATGAAAAACTGTTTTTT.

The chain employs TRBV4-3 and TRBJ2-1, with TRBD2 matching over 9 bases. The CDR3 runs 15 residues. The germline CDR1 and CDR2 sequences are LGHNA and YSLEER. Germline trimming cut 1 base from V and 7 bases from J; bases unmatched to any gene: 5. The CDR3 nucleotides are TGCGCCAGCAGCCAAGGTCTAGCGGGAAGGAATGAGCAGTTCTTC. It specifies CASSQGLAGRNEQFF.

This chain connects TRBV10-2 to TRBJ2-4; unclear D gene. CDR1 is WSHSY, CDR2 SAAADI, per germline. Trimming stripped 0 bases from V and 5 bases from J, with 11 bases between. The CDR3 is made up of 15 amino acids. CDR3 protein: CASSESAVSENIQYF. CDR3 DNA sequence: TGCGCCAGCAGTGAGTCTGCAGTCAGCGAAAACATTCAGTACTTC.

V is TRBV9 and J is TRBJ2-2; TRBD1 aligns across 8 bases. V lost 4 bases to trimming and J lost 1 base; unmatched junction nucleotides: 3. Germline CDR1 reads SGDLS; CDR2 reads YYNGEE. The CDR3 spans 15 residues. CDR3: CASSFTGGNTGELFF. CDR3 DNA: TGTGCCAGCAGCTTTACAGGGGGGAACACCGGGGAGCTGTTTTTT.

V and J are TRBV4-3 and TRBJ1-5; weak D call: TRBD1 (5 bases). With 0 bases removed from V and 4 bases from J, the gap between germline ends came to 7 bases. The CDR3 covers 14 residues. Germline V gives CDR1 LGHNA, CDR2 YSLEER. The CDR3 spells CASSQDQGNQPQHF. Here the CDR3 DNA reads TGCGCCAGCAGCCAAGACCAGGGAAATCAGCCCCAGCATTTT.

The chain links TRBV9 to TRBJ2-1, with 9 positions matching TRBD2. CDR1 is SGDLS and CDR2 is YYNGEE in the germline V gene. The junction had 9 bases not matched to a gene; V was cut back by 2 bases and J by 6 bases. The CDR3 spans 16 residues. The CDR3 reads CASSVETSGSPNEQFF. Here the CDR3 DNA reads TGTGCCAGCAGCGTTGAGACTAGCGGAAGTCCCAATGAGCAGTTCTTC.

This rearrangement joins TRBV6-6 to TRBJ2-7; D is ambiguous. V lost 7 bases to trimming and J lost 6 bases, with 13 bases between them. CDR1 and CDR2 (germline): MNHNY, SVGAGI (reference sequence). The CDR3 covers 12 residues. CDR3 nucleotides: TGTGCCAGCACCGCGAGAGTCTCCGAGCAGTACTTC. Its translation: CASTARVSEQYF.

This clone was counted a few times. The rearrangement links TRBV7-9 to TRBJ1-3; 7 nucleotides line up with TRBD1. Germline V gene lookup returns CDR1 SEHNR and CDR2 FQNEAQ (reference sequence). V lost 4 bases, J lost 2 bases, and 8 bases stayed unmatched. The CDR3 runs to 16 residues. CDR3 nucleotides: TGTGCCAGCAGCTGGTGGACAGGTGGGGCTGGAAACACCATATATTTT. Encoded protein: CASSWWTGGAGNTIYF.